The 23 T cell receptor beta chains listed next were all sequenced from one sample in a study of T cells in Graves' hyperthyroidism and ophthalmopathy. Regions amplified from RNA transcripts were the TCR beta CDR3 regions. TCR CDR3 regions were first amplified by RT-PCR with HTBI primers. From the multiplex PCR reads, TCRdb called clonotypes with MiXCR, one entry per CDR3 protein. There are about 520,000 distinct CDR3 sequences in the sample; roughly 24% occur only once, and approximately 10% lies in the top ten. Sequenced sample: blood. The receptors here all came from a woman between 25 and 40 years old with Graves' ophthalmopathy.

This clonotype was observed at least ten times. V usage is TRBV5-1 and J usage is TRBJ2-7; D uncertain. The germline V gene encodes CDR1 SGHRS and CDR2 YFSETQ. The CDR3 spans 15 residues. V lost 0 bases, J lost 1 base, and 11 bases lay in between. In DNA form, the CDR3 reads TGCGCCAGCAGCTTGGCCGTGACCGAATCCTACGAGCAGTACTTC. Amino acid sequence: CASSLAVTESYEQYF.

This clonotype was found many times. V and J are TRBV12-3 or TRBV12-4 and TRBJ2-6; D remains unclear. The V and J ends lost 3 bases and 0 bases respectively, with 6 bases between them. The CDR3 has 15 residues. CDR3 protein: CASSFEFSGANVLTF. CDR3 sequence (DNA): TGTGCCAGCAGTTTTGAGTTCTCTGGGGCCAACGTCCTGACTTTC.

This clonotype was observed at least ten times. The V and J genes are TRBV29-1 and TRBJ2-7; the D is unclear. The CDR3 spans 13 residues. V was trimmed by 7 bases and J by 0 bases, leaving 13 bases between them. The V gene's germline CDR1 is SQVTM and CDR2 ANQGSEA. For the CDR3, the DNA is TGCAGCGCCTTGGTGGCGGACTCCTACGAGCAGTACTTC. Translated, it gives CSALVADSYEQYF.

The sample holds many counts of this clonotype. The J gene is TRBJ2-7, the V gene TRBV15; 7 bases match TRBD2. V was clipped by 1 base and J by 2 bases; unmatched bases: 2. CDR1 is LNHNV, CDR2 YYDKDF, per germline (reference sequence). The length of the CDR3 is 14 residues. CDR3 sequence (DNA): TGTGCCACCAGCAGAGCCCGGGGGGCCTACGAGCAGTACTTC. It encodes CATSRARGAYEQYF.

This clonotype has a count of ten or more. This chain links TRBV20-1 with TRBJ2-5; no clear D gene. V was trimmed by 3 bases and J by 2 bases, leaving 7 bases between them. The germline CDR1 and CDR2 sequences are DFQATT and SNEGSKA (reference sequence). CDR3 length equals 12 residues. CDR3 bases: TGCAGTGCTAGCACAGCTCAAGAGACCCAGTACTTC. It specifies CSASTAQETQYF.

The gene calls are TRBV15 and TRBJ1-1, with D possibly TRBD1 on 6 matching bases. The CDR3 is 14 amino acids. V was cut by 0 bases and J by 5 bases, with 10 bases left in between. Germline-derived CDR1 and CDR2 are LNHNV and YYDKDF (reference sequence). The CDR3 DNA reads as TGTGCCACCAGCAGAGAGGGACAAGGGACTGAAGCTTTCTTT. Amino acid sequence: CATSREGQGTEAFF.

There are many counts of this clonotype. The V and J genes are TRBV6-2 or TRBV6-3 and TRBJ1-2; D is possibly TRBD1 (6 bases). V was trimmed by 2 bases and J by 7 bases, leaving 11 bases between them. This CDR3 region has 13 residues. Germline CDR1 is MNHEY and CDR2 is SVGEGT. Here the CDR3 DNA reads TGTGCCAGCAGTTACCCGGGGGCAGGTGGCTACACCTTC. As protein: CASSYPGAGGYTF.

The CDR3 bases are TGCAGTGCCCGGGGACTAACCTTCTACGAGCAGTACTTC. Its translation: CSARGLTFYEQYF. The chain recombines TRBV20-1 with TRBJ2-7; TRBD2 agrees at 7 bases. This CDR3 region has 13 residues. The ends lost 6 bases at V and 3 bases at J; junction bases unmatched: 8. The germline V gene encodes CDR1 DFQATT and CDR2 SNEGSKA (reference sequence).

The rearrangement links TRBV7-9 to TRBJ1-1; 8 bases fit TRBD1. This CDR3 region has 12 residues. Germline V gene data show CDR1 as SEHNR and CDR2 as FQNEAQ (reference sequence). V lost 5 bases to trimming and J lost 7 bases; unmatched junction nucleotides: 3. In DNA, the CDR3 is TGTGCCAGCAGCAGGACAGGGATTGAAGCTTTCTTT. Its translation is CASSRTGIEAFF.

This clonotype has only a few counts. The chain has TRBV10-3 and TRBJ1-5; D ambiguous. In germline, CDR1 is ENHRY, CDR2 SYGVKD. CDR3 length equals 15 residues. V was cut by 6 bases and J by 1 base, with 13 bases left in between. The chain's CDR3 is CAISRESLSNQPQHF. The CDR3 coding sequence is TGTGCCATCAGCCGGGAGAGTTTAAGCAATCAGCCCCAGCATTTT.

This clonotype was detected many times. The gene calls are TRBV6-2 or TRBV6-3 and TRBJ1-5, with D maybe TRBD1 (6 bases). Trimming left V 3 bases short and J 3 bases short, with 12 bases between. Germline CDR1 MNHEY, CDR2 SVGEGT. The CDR3 has 15 amino acids. CDR3 sequence: CASSYVPGANQPQHF. CDR3 nucleotide sequence: TGTGCCAGCAGTTATGTTCCAGGGGCCAATCAGCCCCAGCATTTT.

The chain is built from TRBV2 and TRBJ2-2, with TRBD2 matching 7 bases. This CDR3 has 16 amino acids. Germline CDR1 is SNHLY and CDR2 is FYNNEI. Trimming cost V 11 bases and J 2 bases; bases outside gene matches: 14. The CDR3 region has the DNA TGTGCCGCAAAGCAGGCTAGCGGATTAAACACCGGGGAGCTGTTTTTT. It is translated as CAAKQASGLNTGELFF. Full variable domain (rest looked up from reference TRBV2 and TRBJ2-2): EPEVTQTPSHQVTQMGQEVILRCVPISNHLYFYWYRQILGQKVEFLVSFYNNEISEKSEIFDDQFSVERPDGSNFTLKIRSTKLEDSAMYFCAAKQASGLNTGELFFGEGSRLTVL.

This clonotype was seen at least ten times. This chain joins TRBV11-1 and TRBJ1-5; a weak D match, TRBD1 (5 bases). V lost 5 bases to trimming and J lost 0 bases, with 14 bases between them. The CDR3 length is 16 residues. The V gene's germline CDR1 is SGHAT and CDR2 FQDESV (reference sequence). Here the CDR3 reads CASSASATGSNQPQHF. Written as DNA, the CDR3 is TGTGCCAGCAGCGCCTCGGCCACAGGTAGCAATCAGCCCCAGCATTTT.

Many counts were recorded for this clonotype. This chain uses TRBV6-2 or TRBV6-3 with TRBJ1-5; 9 bases are a match to TRBD1. CDR3 length: 12 amino acids. Germline V gene data show CDR1 as MNHEY and CDR2 as SVGEGT. Germline trimming cut 8 bases from V and 6 bases from J; bases unmatched to any gene: 2. The DNA for the CDR3 is TGTGCCAGCGGGACAGGGAGTCAGCCCCAGCATTTT. Encoded protein: CASGTGSQPQHF.

This clonotype was recorded at least ten times. The rearrangement links TRBV12-3 or TRBV12-4 to TRBJ2-5; the D is unclear. The CDR3 contains 12 residues. The ends were cut back, 6 bases at V and 3 bases at J, with 8 bases in the middle. The CDR3 sequence is CASRAVEETQYF. CDR3 nucleotide sequence: TGTGCCAGCAGAGCCGTGGAAGAGACCCAGTACTTC.

This clonotype was seen many times. The chain couples TRBV19 to TRBJ2-7, with 7 positions matching TRBD2. The germline V gene encodes CDR1 LNHDA and CDR2 SQIVND (reference sequence). After removal of 5 bases from V and 0 bases from J, the junction contained 4 bases not matched to a gene. The CDR3 runs to 14 residues. The CDR3 reads CASSAGVGSYEQYF. CDR3 nucleotide sequence: TGTGCCAGTAGTGCGGGGGTCGGCTCCTACGAGCAGTACTTC.

As concerns this clonotype: One end of the junction does not line up with germline, which may come from a read error. The gene calls are TRBV2 and TRBJ2-4, with D perhaps being TRBD1 or TRBD2 (5 bases each). The CDR3 totals 13 residues. From germline, CDR1 is SNHLY and CDR2 FYNNEI. CDR3 residues: CASFRDGNYIKYF. The CDR3 DNA is TGTGCCAGCTTCCGGGACGGCAATTACATTAAGTACTTC.

The chain combines TRBV11-2 with TRBJ2-5, with a possible D match to TRBD1 (5 bases). The CDR3 is made up of 14 amino acids. V lost 1 base to trimming and J lost 4 bases, with 10 bases between them. Germline values: CDR1 SGHAT, CDR2 FQNNGV. The CDR3 nucleotides read TGTGCCAGCAGCTTAGTCGGTCAGGGAGAGACCCAGTACTTC. Translation gives CASSLVGQGETQYF.

V usage is TRBV5-1 and J usage is TRBJ2-5, with TRBD2 identical over 13 bases. V shed 4 bases and J 5 bases; nucleotides not matched to a gene: 8. Germline V CDR1 and CDR2: SGHRS, YFSETQ. CDR3 length: 16 residues. CDR3: CASSPRTSGSSETQYF. DNA of the CDR3: TGCGCCAGCAGCCCCCGGACTAGCGGGAGCAGCGAGACCCAGTACTTC.

In the case of this clonotype: This CDR3 is missing its conserved last phenylalanine or tryptophan, likely due to a read error. No DNA is shown, since the ends of the CDR3 on it are uncertain; the CDR3 is the one TCRdb lists. This sequence joins TRBV24-1 and TRBJ1-1; TRBD1 reflects the table's D call only, with no check against the DNA. The CDR3 extends over 13 residues, inclusive of both ends. CDR1 KGHDR and CDR2 SFDVKD come from the germline V gene. CDR3 sequence reads: CATSGQGHTEACL.

This clonotype has at least ten counts. The V and J genes are TRBV4-2 and TRBJ2-2; maybe TRBD2 (6 bases). V was shortened by 0 bases and J by 4 bases, with 12 bases between the two germline ends. Germline CDR1 LGHNA, CDR2 YNFKEQ. The CDR3 contains 16 residues. This CDR3 reads CASSQDPRDGTGELFF. DNA for the CDR3: TGTGCCAGCAGCCAAGATCCGCGGGATGGCACCGGGGAGCTGTTTTTT.

As for this clonotype: A read error may explain this, as a much larger clone is one base away. CDR3 loop: CASSLARGREYTDTQYF. The CDR3 bases are TGTGCCAGCAGTTTGGCCCGGGGCAGGGAATACACAGATACGCAGTATTTT. V is TRBV12-3 or TRBV12-4 and J is TRBJ2-3, with D perhaps TRBD1 or TRBD2 (5 bases each). The CDR3 has 17 residues. Trimming left V 3 bases short and J 2 bases short, with 18 bases between.

J is TRBJ1-1 and V is TRBV7-8; tentatively, D is TRBD1 (6 bases). V lost 2 bases and J lost 5, with 15 bases in between. The CDR3 covers 15 residues. Germline CDR1 and CDR2: SGHVS and FQNEAQ. Here the CDR3 reads CASSLRAGGQTEAFF. The CDR3 DNA reads TGTGCCAGCAGCTTAAGGGCCGGGGGACAAACTGAAGCTTTCTTT.